What follows describes a single T cell receptor (beta chain). This entry comes from a study of T cell changes during pregnancy in multiple sclerosis. The protocol was immunoSEQ multiplex PCR, while the TCRdb copy is restricted to in-frame clones and leaves out a portion. Here the sample spans some 50,000 clones, about 91% being singletons. The sequence was obtained from a female donor with multiple sclerosis, enrolled in a pregnancy study. The sequenced sample was CD4+ T cells from peripheral blood mononuclear cells, obtained in the second trimester of pregnancy.

This CDR3 reads CASSQERGQPQHF. The DNA for the CDR3 is TGCGCCAGCAGCCAAGAAAGAGGGCAGCCCCAGCATTTT. The chain recombines TRBV4-1 with TRBJ1-5; D remains unclear. V lost 0 bases and J 7 bases, leaving 7 bases between the germline ends. The CDR3 covers 13 residues. CDR1 is MGHRA, CDR2 YSYEKL, per germline.